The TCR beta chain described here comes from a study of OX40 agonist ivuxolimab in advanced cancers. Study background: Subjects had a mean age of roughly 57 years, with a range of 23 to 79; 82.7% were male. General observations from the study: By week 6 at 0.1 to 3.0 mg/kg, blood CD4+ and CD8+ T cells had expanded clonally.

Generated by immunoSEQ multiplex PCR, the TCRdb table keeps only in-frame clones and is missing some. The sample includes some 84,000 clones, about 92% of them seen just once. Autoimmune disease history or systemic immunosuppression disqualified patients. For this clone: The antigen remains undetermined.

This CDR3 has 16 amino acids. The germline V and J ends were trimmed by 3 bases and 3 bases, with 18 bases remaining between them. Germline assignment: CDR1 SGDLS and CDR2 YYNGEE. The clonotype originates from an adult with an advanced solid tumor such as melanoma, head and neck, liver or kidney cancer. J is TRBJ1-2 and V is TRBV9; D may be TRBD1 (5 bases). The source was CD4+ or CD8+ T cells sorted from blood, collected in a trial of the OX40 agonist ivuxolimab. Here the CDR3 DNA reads TGTGCCAGCAGCGCCCTGGGCAGGGCTGTCGACTATGGCTACACCTTC. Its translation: CASSALGRAVDYGYTF.